The 15 T cell receptor beta chains given below trace back to one sample, sequenced in a study of blood T cells in healthy people across ages. Primers used in a second PCR of about 7 to 12 cycles were a sample-barcoded 5' primer and a J-beta primer mix. One entry per CDR3 protein results from TCRdb running MiXCR on the 5' RACE reads. The sample includes more than 750,000 distinct CDR3 sequences, roughly 29% of them seen just once. These data were also reused for a study on T cells of mothers and their children.

Sequenced input: blood. The source of these receptors is a woman in her thirties or forties in good health.

The V gene is TRBV7-2, the J gene TRBJ1-4; D unresolved. Germline assignment: CDR1 SGHTA and CDR2 FQGNSA. V gave up 6 bases and J gave up 8 bases, with 16 bases separating them. The CDR3 extends over 14 amino acids. The CDR3 reads CASRRESRNEKLFF. As DNA, the CDR3 is TGTGCCAGCAGGCGGGAATCTAGAAACGAAAAACTGTTTTTT.

As for this clonotype: An end of the junction does not agree with germline; a read error may underlie this. J is TRBJ1-5 and V is TRBV12-3 or TRBV12-4; 10 bases map to TRBD1. This CDR3 spans 16 amino acids. The CDR3 region is CVSSYGTGVSNQPQHF. The CDR3 bases are TGTGTCAGCAGCTACGGGACAGGGGTAAGCAATCAGCCCCAGCATTTT.

This clonotype was seen ten or more times. This rearrangement joins TRBV9 to TRBJ2-1, with 8 bases lining up with TRBD2. J was trimmed by 8 bases and V by 2 bases; bases with no gene match: 9. Germline CDR1 and CDR2: SGDLS and YYNGEE. The CDR3 loop spans 15 amino acids. This CDR3 reads CASSVAGGMADEQFF. The CDR3 coding sequence is TGTGCCAGCAGCGTGGCGGGGGGTATGGCCGATGAGCAGTTCTTC.

This clonotype came up many times. One junction end disagrees with the germline gene, perhaps due to a read error. This chain connects TRBV7-7 to TRBJ2-5, with 8 nucleotides matching TRBD2. Germline-derived CDR1 and CDR2 are SSHAT and FNYEAQ (reference sequence). The CDR3 totals 15 residues. The CDR3 is CASSSGLVASETQYF. DNA for the CDR3: TGTGCTAGCAGCTCGGGACTAGTGGCGTCCGAGACCCAGTACTTC.

The rearrangement joins TRBV18 to TRBJ1-6; a possible D gene is TRBD1 (5 bases). Germline V gene data show CDR1 as KGHSH and CDR2 as LQKENI. Trimming took off 2 bases at V and 7 bases at J, with 18 bases between the two ends. CDR3 size: 17 residues. CDR3 DNA sequence: TGTGCCAGCTCACCAGGTTCGGGGTCAGGGTTAAATTCACCCCTCCACTTT. It yields the protein CASSPGSGSGLNSPLHF.

Comment on this clonotype: A junction boundary mismatches the germline segment, possibly from a read error. The chain links TRBV5-1 to TRBJ2-1, with 7 bases identical to TRBD1. Germline V gene sequence: CDR1 SGHRS, CDR2 YFSETQ. This CDR3 has 15 amino acids. The CDR3 region is CASSRLGTADNGQFF. Here the CDR3 DNA reads TGCGCCAGCAGCCGACTCGGGACAGCGGACAATGGGCAGTTCTTC.

The chain joins TRBV18 to TRBJ1-2; TRBD1 might be the D (5 bases). V was clipped by 2 bases and J by 5 bases, with 9 bases between them. The CDR3 extends over 13 amino acids. The V gene's germline CDR1 is KGHSH and CDR2 LQKENI. The CDR3 sequence is CASSPDSRYGYTF. The CDR3 DNA sequence: TGTGCCAGCTCACCAGACAGCAGATATGGCTACACCTTC.

In this sample, this clonotype turned up a few times. The rearrangement uses TRBV2 and TRBJ1-5; TRBD1 matches 12 bases. V dropped 8 bases and J dropped 6; count of bases not matched to a gene: 5. Germline CDR1 is SNHLY and CDR2 is FYNNEI. The CDR3 runs to 14 residues. Written as DNA, the CDR3 is TGTGCCAGCGGGGGACAGGGGGCAGGTCAGCCCCAGCATTTT. Protein sequence: CASGGQGAGQPQHF.

As for this clonotype: The junction departs from the called germline gene at one end, perhaps through a read error. The chain has TRBV7-2 and TRBJ1-2; a possible D gene is TRBD1 (6 bases). CDR1 SGHTA and CDR2 FQGNSA come from the germline V gene. CDR3 size: 13 residues. This CDR3 is CARSLGGVYGYTF. The CDR3 DNA reads as TGTGCCCGCAGCCTAGGGGGGGTCTATGGCTACACCTTC.

In the case of this clonotype: A clone one base away is much larger, so this may be a read error. The CDR3 region is CSVRGTGSRVNEQYF. DNA of the CDR3: TGCAGCGTCCGGGGGACAGGGAGTAGAGTCAATGAGCAGTACTTC. The gene calls are TRBV29-1 and TRBJ2-5, with TRBD1 matching over 9 bases. The CDR3 is 15 amino acids. Germline assignment: CDR1 SQVTM and CDR2 ANQGSEA. V was pared by 6 bases and J by 11 bases, with 19 bases of the junction left unmatched.

The chain combines TRBV25-1 with TRBJ2-5; D unclear. This CDR3 has 13 residues. Trimming removed 3 bases at V and 4 bases at J, with 9 bases between. Germline V gene lookup returns CDR1 MGHDK and CDR2 SYGVNS. The DNA for the CDR3 is TGTGCCAGCAGTGATTGGGGTGGAGAGACCCAGTACTTC. Amino acids: CASSDWGGETQYF.

This clonotype has ten or more counts. J is TRBJ1-3 and V is TRBV6-2 or TRBV6-3, with a tentative D call TRBD1 (6 bases). This CDR3 comprises 16 residues. Per germline, CDR1 MNHEY and CDR2 SVGEGT. Trimming removed 5 bases at V and 0 bases at J, with 14 bases between. CDR3 DNA: TGTGCCAGCAGTCTCCGGGACATCCGCTCTGGAAACACCATATATTTT. Translated: CASSLRDIRSGNTIYF.

The chain recombines TRBV13 with TRBJ2-7, with D perhaps matching TRBD2 (7 bases). V dropped 2 bases and J dropped 2 bases, with 13 bases sitting between them. CDR3 length: 15 residues. Germline CDR1 reads PRHDT; CDR2 reads FYEKMQ (reference sequence). This CDR3 reads CASSLTRGGAYEQYF. CDR3 nucleotide sequence: TGTGCCAGCAGCTTAACCAGAGGGGGGGCCTACGAGCAGTACTTC.

In its sample, this clonotype was seen many times. V usage is TRBV9 and J usage is TRBJ1-6; D is undetermined. The CDR3 consists of 17 residues. The germline CDR1 and CDR2 sequences are SGDLS and YYNGEE. The V gene lost 0 bases and the J gene lost 4 bases, with 14 bases spanning the gap. As DNA, the CDR3 is TGTGCCAGCAGCGTAGGGACCACGACAAGTTATAATTCACCCCTCCACTTT. Its protein product is CASSVGTTTSYNSPLHF.

Ten or more counts support this clonotype. The V gene is TRBV7-8, the J gene TRBJ2-1; D might be TRBD1 or TRBD2, each matching 7 bases. Germline CDR1 reads SGHVS; CDR2 reads FQNEAQ. Trimming stripped 4 bases from V and 3 bases from J, with 16 bases between. This CDR3 has 16 amino acids. The CDR3 nucleotides read TGTGCCAGCAGCTCACAGACAGGGACTAACTACAATGAGCAGTTCTTC. It specifies CASSSQTGTNYNEQFF.